A selection of T cell receptor beta chains follows, all from one sample in a study of cytomegalovirus exposure and HLA in healthy donors. Repertoires were generated with immunoSEQ multiplex PCR, while TCRdb's copy carries only in-frame clones and drops some. The table shows fewer than 200,000 clones, with 75% to 90% occurring only once. Sequenced input: PBMCs. The receptors stem from a girl aged 2 to 9 in good health and CMV-seropositive. Each CDR3 is given with its conserved first and last residue. A D gene is named only where the DNA matches it firmly.

V gene	D gene	J gene	CDR3 protein	CDR3 DNA
TRBV28	TRBD2	TRBJ2-5	CASGLAGETQYF	TGTGCCAGCGGTTTAGCGGGAGAGACCCAGTACTTC
TRBV27	.	TRBJ1-4	CASTPSRATNEKLFF	TGTGCCAGCACCCCCAGCAGGGCAACTAATGAAAAACTGTTTTTT
TRBV6-5	.	TRBJ2-7	CASRITRTSYEQYF	TGTGCCAGCAGAATTACTCGAACCTCCTACGAGCAGTACTTC
TRBV30	.	TRBJ2-5	CAWSVPEGETQYF	TGTGCCTGGAGTGTACCCGAGGGAGAGACCCAGTACTTC
TRBV5-8	TRBD1	TRBJ2-5	CASSLGQTYQETQYF	TGTGCCAGCAGCCTGGGACAGACGTACCAAGAGACCCAGTACTTC
TRBV6-5	.	TRBJ1-2	CASSYRGTHYGYTF	TGTGCCAGCAGTTACCGCGGGACTCATTATGGCTACACCTTC
TRBV7-9	.	TRBJ1-1	CASSLTQAGDTEAFF	TGTGCCAGCAGCTTAACACAGGCTGGGGACACTGAAGCTTTCTTT
TRBV30	.	TRBJ1-3	CAWDRLGPGNTIYF	TGTGCCTGGGACAGGTTAGGCCCTGGAAACACCATATATTTT
TRBV7-9	TRBD1	TRBJ1-5	CASSSGQHNQPQHF	TGTGCCAGCAGCTCGGGACAGCACAATCAGCCCCAGCATTTT
TRBV5-1	TRBD1	TRBJ2-2	CASSWDGTGYGELFF	TGCGCCAGCAGCTGGGACGGGACAGGGTACGGGGAGCTGTTTTTT
TRBV29-1	.	TRBJ2-5	CSVYPRGGQETQYF	TGCAGCGTTTACCCAAGAGGGGGCCAAGAGACCCAGTACTTC
TRBV6-1	TRBD1	TRBJ2-5	CASSARTGGEQETQYF	TGCGCCAGCAGTGCCCGTACAGGGGGAGAGCAAGAGACCCAGTACTTC
TRBV6-5	.	TRBJ2-3	CASNRDSNTQYF	TGTGCCAGCAATCGGGATAGTAATACGCAGTATTTT
TRBV28	.	TRBJ1-4	CAAERRINEKLFF	TGTGCCGCGGAACGACGGATTAATGAAAAACTGTTTTTT
TRBV9	.	TRBJ1-1	CASSVGVTANTEAFF	TGTGCCAGCAGCGTAGGGGTGACAGCGAACACTGAAGCTTTCTTT
TRBV30	.	TRBJ1-3	CAWGREGTGNTIYF	TGTGCCTGGGGACGGGAGGGGACTGGAAACACCATATATTTT
TRBV7-2	.	TRBJ2-7	CASSPYLSSYEQYF	TGTGCCAGCAGCCCTTACCTGAGCTCCTACGAGCAGTACTTC
TRBV6-5	TRBD1	TRBJ2-1	CASSRQGLWNEQFF	TGTGCCAGCAGCCGACAGGGTTTGTGGAATGAGCAGTTCTTC